This TCR beta chain is from a study of shared clonotypes between healthy human individuals. General study results and limits: Compared with memory subsets, naive subsets generally had larger estimated richness.

The CDR3 loop spans 16 amino acids. Germline V gene sequence: CDR1 SGHAT, CDR2 FQNNGV. V was clipped by 5 bases and J by 5 bases, with 19 bases between them. The data were produced by immunoSEQ multiplex PCR, yet TCRdb's version contains in-frame clones alone and is incomplete. The repertoire includes 2 million to 2.5 million clones, roughly 92% of them detected once, and around 0.35% sits in the top ten. Regarding this clone: Its antigen is not known.

The TCR originated in a man aged 18 to 29 in good health. Some clones in this sample may be carry-over from other donors' samples. Sequencing was carried out using naive CD4+ T cells from PBMCs. Subset specified: CD45RA+ positively selected. The V call is TRBV11-2, the J call TRBJ2-1, with D perhaps TRBD1 (6 bases). The CDR3 loop is CASSQPWGHRNNEQFF. The CDR3 DNA reads TGTGCCAGCAGCCAACCGTGGGGACACAGGAACAATGAGCAGTTCTTC.